The next 28 T cell receptor beta chains were all read from a single sample in a study of T cell responses to AZD1222 COVID-19 vaccine. Produced via immunoSEQ multiplex PCR; TCRdb's table is partial and in-frame only. The profile covers around 120,000 clones, with 92% appearing a single time and 11% to 15% taken by the ten largest. The sequences come from peripheral blood, collected on day 0 of AZD1222 vaccination. These TCRs come from an adult in good health.

As to this clone: This CDR3 is also generated by other DNA sequences in the sample. The rearrangement links TRBV18 to TRBJ1-1; a weak D match, TRBD1 (5 bases). CDR3 length equals 13 residues. Germline V gives CDR1 KGHSH, CDR2 LQKENI. Trimming took 2 bases from V and 1 from J, leaving 5 bases between them. The CDR3, as DNA: TGTGCCAGCTCACCAAGGGGGAACACTGAAGCTTTCTTT. Its translation is CASSPRGNTEAFF. The entire variable domain, with the rest obtained from reference TRBV18 and TRBJ1-1, is as follows: NAGVMQNPRHLVRRRGQEARLRCSPMKGHSHVYWYRQLPEEGLKFMVYLQKENIIDESGMPKERFSAEFPKEGPSILRIQQVVRGDSAAYFCASSPRGNTEAFFGQGTRLTVV.

This clone was observed once. This chain links TRBV28 with TRBJ2-1; 7 nucleotides align to TRBD1. CDR1 is MDHEN and CDR2 is SYDVKM in the germline V gene. The length of the CDR3 is 18 residues. With V trimmed by 5 bases and J by 1 base, 14 bases remained unmatched. The CDR3 sequence: CASSVRDRSFGSYNEQFF. The CDR3 DNA follows: TGTGCCAGCAGTGTCCGGGACAGAAGCTTTGGGTCCTACAATGAGCAGTTCTTC.

The chain has TRBV28 and TRBJ2-1; 10 nucleotides agree with TRBD2. The junction had 17 bases not matched to a gene; V was cut back by 5 bases and J by 7 bases. CDR1 MDHEN and CDR2 SYDVKM come from the germline V gene. The CDR3 is made up of 18 amino acids. Written as DNA, the CDR3 is TGTGCCAGCAGTGAGACCGACAGGTTACTAGCGGGGTTGAATGAGCAGTTCTTC. The encoded protein is CASSETDRLLAGLNEQFF.

The rearrangement uses TRBV11-2 and TRBJ1-5; D is possibly TRBD1 (5 bases). This CDR3 spans 18 amino acids. Trimming removed 0 bases at V and 7 bases at J, with 22 bases between. Germline V gene sequence: CDR1 SGHAT, CDR2 FQNNGV. The CDR3 DNA reads as TGTGCCAGCAGCTTAGATGGACCGGGGGGAGCACCAGGGCAGCCCCAGCATTTT. Amino acids: CASSLDGPGGAPGQPQHF.

The chain uses TRBV12-5 and TRBJ2-7; D not resolved. Deletions cut 2 bases from V and 1 base from J, with 9 bases between. The germline V gene encodes CDR1 LGHNT and CDR2 FRNRAP. This CDR3 has 14 amino acids. The CDR3 DNA reads as TGTGCTAGTGGTTTGTTTAGGCTTTCCTACGAGCAGTACTTC. Translating gives CASGLFRLSYEQYF.

The rearrangement links TRBV7-2 to TRBJ2-5, with D possibly being TRBD2 (5 bases). Per germline, CDR1 SGHTA and CDR2 FQGNSA. The CDR3 consists of 16 residues. V lost 5 bases to trimming and J lost 1 base, with 17 bases between them. The CDR3 region has the DNA TGTGCCAGCAGCCCCTACGGCGGGTACGCCCAAGAGACCCAGTACTTC. Residues: CASSPYGGYAQETQYF.

The chain combines TRBV7-9 with TRBJ1-1; D not resolved. The germline V gene has CDR1 SEHNR and CDR2 FQNEAQ (reference sequence). Deletions cut 3 bases from V and 0 bases from J, with 14 bases between. CDR3 length: 16 residues. CDR3 DNA sequence: TGTGCCAGCAGCTTCGACCTGGGTTCCATGAACACTGAAGCTTTCTTT. This translates into CASSFDLGSMNTEAFF.

This rearrangement joins TRBV5-3 to TRBJ1-3; 7 bases are shared with TRBD1. TRBV5-3 is an ORF, with its function uncertain. The V segment lost 2 bases and the J segment 4 bases; nucleotides outside the gene matches: 15. CDR3 size: 18 residues. CDR3 coding DNA: TGTGCCAGAAGCTTTTGGTCAGGGGGAGGGACCTCGGGAAACACCATATATTTT. Its protein is CARSFWSGGGTSGNTIYF.

DNA of the CDR3: TGTGCCAGCAGTCCCTTCCACCGGGACAGCCTCACAGATACGCAGTATTTT. Translation: CASSPFHRDSLTDTQYF. The chain combines TRBV28 with TRBJ2-3, with 7 bases lining up with TRBD1. The ends lost 5 bases at V and 2 bases at J; junction bases unmatched: 13. Germline V CDR1 and CDR2: MDHEN, SYDVKM. CDR3 length equals 17 residues.

V is TRBV5-4 and J is TRBJ2-6; D remains ambiguous. This CDR3 has 18 amino acids. Germline CDR1 is SGHNT and CDR2 is YYREEE (reference sequence). V gave up 0 bases and J gave up 0 bases, with 13 bases separating them. The CDR3 spells CASSLGFPGSSGANVLTF. In DNA form, the CDR3 reads TGTGCCAGCAGCTTGGGGTTCCCCGGGTCCTCTGGGGCCAACGTCCTGACTTTC.

This rearrangement joins TRBV19 to TRBJ2-1; 9 bases are shared with TRBD1. From germline, CDR1 is LNHDA and CDR2 SQIVND (reference sequence). The length of the CDR3 is 15 residues. V lost 5 bases to trimming and J lost 9 bases; unmatched junction nucleotides: 11. CDR3 residues: CASSVIRDRAGEQFF. In DNA, the CDR3 is TGTGCCAGTAGTGTTATCCGGGACAGGGCGGGTGAGCAGTTCTTC.

The chain links TRBV30 to TRBJ1-2, with 10 bases lining up with TRBD1. With V trimmed by 5 bases and J by 4 bases, 4 bases remained unmatched. CDR3 length: 13 residues. Germline V lookup: CDR1 GTSNPN, CDR2 SVGIG (reference sequence). CDR3 DNA sequence: TGTGCCTGGGACAGGGGGCCGATCTATGGCTACACCTTC. It yields the protein CAWDRGPIYGYTF.

This chain connects TRBV28 to TRBJ2-7; D may be TRBD1 or TRBD2 (5 bases each). The CDR3 is made up of 14 amino acids. CDR1 is MDHEN and CDR2 is SYDVKM in the germline V gene. V was pared by 6 bases and J by 3 bases, with 15 bases between. The CDR3 reads CASSPPGPYYEQYF. The CDR3 DNA sequence: TGTGCCAGCAGCCCACCGGGACCTTACTACGAGCAGTACTTC.

The chain recombines TRBV13 with TRBJ2-7; 9 nucleotides match TRBD2. V shed 4 bases and J 3 bases; nucleotides not matched to a gene: 7. This CDR3 is 15 amino acids long. CDR1 and CDR2 (germline): PRHDT, FYEKMQ (reference sequence). CDR3 sequence (DNA): TGTGCCAGCAGCTATATTATAGCGGGAGACTACGAGCAGTACTTC. Its protein product is CASSYIIAGDYEQYF.

This chain links TRBV4-1 with TRBJ1-1; 9 nucleotides agree with TRBD1. This CDR3 spans 15 amino acids. V shed 1 base and J 3 bases; nucleotides not matched to a gene: 3. Germline lookup yields CDR1 MGHRA and CDR2 YSYEKL. The CDR3 reads CASSQGQGVYTEAFF. DNA for the CDR3: TGCGCCAGCAGCCAAGGACAGGGGGTTTACACTGAAGCTTTCTTT.

The J gene is TRBJ1-3, the V gene TRBV13; D possibly corresponds to TRBD1 (5 bases). Trimming pared 5 bases from V and 3 bases from J, leaving 17 bases between. There are 16 residues in the CDR3. Germline CDR1 reads PRHDT; CDR2 reads FYEKMQ (reference sequence). This CDR3 reads CASSPWEQEVGNTIYF. Here the CDR3 DNA reads TGTGCCAGCAGCCCCTGGGAACAGGAGGTTGGAAACACCATATATTTT.

V usage is TRBV6-1 and J usage is TRBJ2-7; D gene uncertain. Between the trimmed V and J ends, which lost 2 bases and 3 bases, there was a span of 8 bases. The CDR3 covers 13 residues. Germline values: CDR1 MNHNS, CDR2 SASEGT. The CDR3 DNA reads as TGTGCCAGCAGTGAACCCATTCACTACGAGCAGTACTTC. Translating it yields CASSEPIHYEQYF.

The V gene is TRBV30, the J gene TRBJ1-4, with D uncertain. Trimming left V 3 bases short and J 6 bases short, with 11 bases between. Germline V gene lookup returns CDR1 GTSNPN and CDR2 SVGIG (reference sequence). This CDR3 is built from 13 residues. CDR3 in DNA: TGTGCCTGGAGGAGAAGGATCCATGAAAAACTGTTTTTT. It yields the protein CAWRRRIHEKLFF.

This clone was picked up a small number of times. The chain joins TRBV2 to TRBJ1-5, with D perhaps TRBD1 (6 bases). The germline V gene encodes CDR1 SNHLY and CDR2 FYNNEI. The V end lost 3 bases, the J end lost 6 bases, and 15 bases lay between the germline ends. The CDR3 covers 15 residues. The chain's CDR3 is CASSDEGVRSQPQHF. The CDR3 coding sequence is TGTGCCAGCAGTGATGAGGGGGTACGGAGTCAGCCCCAGCATTTT.

The genes are TRBV11-3 and TRBJ2-7; 8 positions agree with TRBD1. Looked up from germline, CDR1 is SGHNT and CDR2 is YENEEA. Germline trimming cut 5 bases from V and 9 bases from J; bases unmatched to any gene: 9. CDR3 length: 13 amino acids. This CDR3 is CASSAYGQGGQYF. The CDR3 coding sequence is TGTGCCAGCAGCGCGTACGGACAGGGAGGGCAGTACTTC.

The chain joins TRBV2 to TRBJ1-2; perhaps TRBD1 as D (5 bases). This CDR3 region has 11 residues. Germline values: CDR1 SNHLY, CDR2 FYNNEI. V shed 6 bases and J shed 8 bases, with 10 bases lying between them. The CDR3 DNA is TGTGCCAGCAGCGAGGGGTGGGGCTACACCTTC. As protein: CASSEGWGYTF.

This clone was counted a single time. This chain connects TRBV18 to TRBJ2-3; 8 nucleotides agree with TRBD1. CDR1 KGHSH and CDR2 LQKENI come from the germline V gene. The CDR3 consists of 15 residues. The J segment lost 5 bases and the V segment lost 2 bases, leaving 6 bases of the junction unmatched. The CDR3 loop is CASSPIGQGRDTQYF. The CDR3 coding sequence is TGTGCCAGCTCACCAATCGGACAGGGAAGAGATACGCAGTATTTT.

V and J are TRBV18 and TRBJ2-7, with 10 bases that match TRBD2. The CDR3 totals 17 residues. V lost 0 bases and J lost 7; bases outside the gene matches: 12. Germline V lookup: CDR1 KGHSH, CDR2 LQKENI. The CDR3 DNA is TGTGCCAGCTCACCACCGCAGTCTAGCGGGAGTTCTAGGGAGCAGTACTTC. Translation gives CASSPPQSSGSSREQYF.

This chain connects TRBV18 to TRBJ2-7; 8 bases align to TRBD1. Germline CDR1 is KGHSH and CDR2 is LQKENI. J gave up 6 bases and V 3 bases, and 4 bases lay outside the gene matches. The CDR3 sequence is 13 residues long. This CDR3 reads CASSPRGQGEQYF. The CDR3 region has the DNA TGTGCCAGCTCACCCCGAGGACAGGGCGAGCAGTACTTC.

The chain combines TRBV19 with TRBJ2-3, with D hard to call. The CDR3 contains 15 residues. CDR1 and CDR2 (germline): LNHDA, SQIVND (reference sequence). V lost 5 bases and J lost 1, with 13 bases in between. The CDR3 protein is CASSPRFTRTDTQYF. The CDR3 DNA reads TGTGCCAGTAGTCCCCGGTTCACCCGCACAGATACGCAGTATTTT.

The chain recombines TRBV6-5 with TRBJ2-1, with 10 bases fitting TRBD2. This CDR3 is built from 15 residues. The germline V gene has CDR1 MNHEY and CDR2 SVGAGI. The V gene end was trimmed by 6 bases and the J gene end by 3 bases; junction bases not matched to a gene: 5. This chain's CDR3 is CASSILAGNYNEQFF. CDR3 coding DNA: TGTGCCAGCAGCATACTAGCGGGAAACTACAATGAGCAGTTCTTC.

CDR3 sequence (DNA): TGTGCCAGCAGCGATACAGGGACCAACTATGGCTACACCTTC. Translated, it gives CASSDTGTNYGYTF. The gene calls are TRBV27 and TRBJ1-2; tentative D call: TRBD1 (6 bases). The CDR3 length is 14 residues. The germline V gene has CDR1 MNHEY and CDR2 SMNVEV (reference sequence). Trimming removed 6 bases from V and 2 bases from J, with 13 bases in between.

The chain joins TRBV25-1 to TRBJ1-1, with D unresolved. The V and J ends lost 2 bases and 0 bases respectively, with 1 base between them. The germline gives CDR1 MGHDK, CDR2 SYGVNS. The CDR3 covers 12 residues. CDR3 DNA sequence: TGTGCCAGCAGTGAACTGAACACTGAAGCTTTCTTT. It yields the protein CASSELNTEAFF.